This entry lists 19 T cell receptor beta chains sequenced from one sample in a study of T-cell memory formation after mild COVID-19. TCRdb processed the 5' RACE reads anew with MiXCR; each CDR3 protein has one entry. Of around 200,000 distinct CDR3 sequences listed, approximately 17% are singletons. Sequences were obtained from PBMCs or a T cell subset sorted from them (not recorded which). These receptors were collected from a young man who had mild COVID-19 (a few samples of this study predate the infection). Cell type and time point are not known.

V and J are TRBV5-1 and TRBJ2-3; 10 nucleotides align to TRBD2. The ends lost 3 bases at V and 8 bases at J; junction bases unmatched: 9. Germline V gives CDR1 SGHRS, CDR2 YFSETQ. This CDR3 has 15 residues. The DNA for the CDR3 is TGCGCCAGCAGCTCCGGGACTAGCGTTGGCGGTACGCAGTATTTT. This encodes CASSSGTSVGGTQYF. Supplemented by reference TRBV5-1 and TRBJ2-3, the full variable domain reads KAGVTQTPRYLIKTRGQQVTLSCSPISGHRSVSWYQQTPGQGLQFLFEYFSETQRNKGNFPGRFSGRQFSNSRSEMNVSTLELGDSALYLCASSSGTSVGGTQYFGPGTRLTVL.

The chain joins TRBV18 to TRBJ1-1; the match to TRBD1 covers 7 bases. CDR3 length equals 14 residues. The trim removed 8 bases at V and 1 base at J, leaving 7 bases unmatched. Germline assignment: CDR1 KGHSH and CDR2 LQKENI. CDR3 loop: CASKTGVENTEAFF. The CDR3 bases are TGTGCCAGCAAAACAGGGGTGGAGAACACTGAAGCTTTCTTT.

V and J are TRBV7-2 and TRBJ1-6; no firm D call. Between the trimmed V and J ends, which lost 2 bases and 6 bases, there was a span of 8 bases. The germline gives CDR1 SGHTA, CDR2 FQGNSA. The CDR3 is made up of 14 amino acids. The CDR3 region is CASSLPQINSPLHF. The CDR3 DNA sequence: TGTGCCAGCAGCTTACCCCAGATTAATTCACCCCTCCACTTT.

CDR3 DNA: TGTGCCTGGAGTGAAGGGGAGCAGCAGCCCCAGCATTTT. Its translation is CAWSEGEQQPQHF. The chain links TRBV30 to TRBJ1-5; the D gene is possibly TRBD1 (5 bases). The germline gives CDR1 GTSNPN, CDR2 SVGIG (reference sequence). This CDR3 has 13 residues. Trimming left V 1 base short and J 7 bases short, with 11 bases between.

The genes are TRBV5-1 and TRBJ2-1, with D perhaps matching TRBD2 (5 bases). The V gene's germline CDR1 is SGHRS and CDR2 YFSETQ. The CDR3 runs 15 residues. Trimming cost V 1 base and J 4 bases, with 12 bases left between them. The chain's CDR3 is CASSLTGYGYNEQFF. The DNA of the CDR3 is TGCGCCAGCAGCTTGACGGGGTACGGGTACAATGAGCAGTTCTTC.

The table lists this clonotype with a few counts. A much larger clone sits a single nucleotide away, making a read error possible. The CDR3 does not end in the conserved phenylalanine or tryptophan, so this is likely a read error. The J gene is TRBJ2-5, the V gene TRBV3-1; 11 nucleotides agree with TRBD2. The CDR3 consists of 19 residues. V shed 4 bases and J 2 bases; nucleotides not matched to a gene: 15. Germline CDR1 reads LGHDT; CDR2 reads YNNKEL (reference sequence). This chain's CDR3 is CASSLGGWTSGREQETQYL. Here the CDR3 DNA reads TGTGCCAGCAGCCTTGGCGGGTGGACTAGCGGGCGTGAACAAGAGACCCAGTACCTC.

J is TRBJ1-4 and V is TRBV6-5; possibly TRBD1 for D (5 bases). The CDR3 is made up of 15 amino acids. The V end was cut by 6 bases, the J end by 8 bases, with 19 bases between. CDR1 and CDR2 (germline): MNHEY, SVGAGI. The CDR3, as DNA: TGTGCCAGCAGAGACCTCGGGGGGTCAAACGAAAAACTGTTTTTT. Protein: CASRDLGGSNEKLFF.

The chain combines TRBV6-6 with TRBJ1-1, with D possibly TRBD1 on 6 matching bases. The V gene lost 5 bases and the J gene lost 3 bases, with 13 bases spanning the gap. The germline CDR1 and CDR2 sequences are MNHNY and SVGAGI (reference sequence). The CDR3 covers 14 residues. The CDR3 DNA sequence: TGTGCCAGCAGTAACCTCGGACAGTACACTGAAGCTTTCTTT. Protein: CASSNLGQYTEAFF.

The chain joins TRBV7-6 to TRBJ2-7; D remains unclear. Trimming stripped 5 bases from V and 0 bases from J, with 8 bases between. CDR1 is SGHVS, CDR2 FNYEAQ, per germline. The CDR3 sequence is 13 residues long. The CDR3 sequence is CASSAGLSYEQYF. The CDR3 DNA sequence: TGTGCCAGCAGCGCCGGGCTCTCCTACGAGCAGTACTTC. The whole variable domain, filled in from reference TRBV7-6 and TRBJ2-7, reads GAGVSQSPRYKVTKRGQDVALRCDPISGHVSLYWYRQALGQGPEFLTYFNYEAQQDKSGLPNDRFSAERPEGSISTLTIQRTEQRDSAMYRCASSAGLSYEQYFGPGTRLTVT.

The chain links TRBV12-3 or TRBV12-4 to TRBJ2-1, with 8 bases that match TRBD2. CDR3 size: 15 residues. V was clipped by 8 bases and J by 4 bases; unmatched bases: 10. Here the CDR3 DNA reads TGTGCCAGCTCTAGCGCGGTAGCGGGGTACAATGAGCAGTTCTTC. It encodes CASSSAVAGYNEQFF.

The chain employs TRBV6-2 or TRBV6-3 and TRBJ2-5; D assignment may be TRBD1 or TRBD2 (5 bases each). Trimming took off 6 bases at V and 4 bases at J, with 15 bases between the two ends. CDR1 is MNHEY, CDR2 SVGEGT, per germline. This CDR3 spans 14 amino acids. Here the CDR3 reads CASRPGWGTETQYF. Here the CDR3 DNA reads TGTGCCAGCAGGCCAGGGTGGGGGACAGAGACCCAGTACTTC.

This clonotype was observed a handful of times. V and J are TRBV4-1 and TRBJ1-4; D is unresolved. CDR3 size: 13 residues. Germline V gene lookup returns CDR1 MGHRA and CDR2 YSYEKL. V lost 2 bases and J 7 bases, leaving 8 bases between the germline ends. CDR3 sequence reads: CASSQLRSEKLFF. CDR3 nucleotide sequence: TGCGCCAGCAGCCAATTACGGTCTGAAAAACTGTTTTTT.

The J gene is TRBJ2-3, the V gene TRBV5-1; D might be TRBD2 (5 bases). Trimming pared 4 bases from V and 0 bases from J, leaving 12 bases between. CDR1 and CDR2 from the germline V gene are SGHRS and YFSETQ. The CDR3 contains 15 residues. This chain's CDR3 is CASSPGSTSTDTQYF. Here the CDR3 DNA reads TGCGCCAGCAGCCCGGGGAGCACTAGCACAGATACGCAGTATTTT. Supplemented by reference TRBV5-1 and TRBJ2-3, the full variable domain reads KAGVTQTPRYLIKTRGQQVTLSCSPISGHRSVSWYQQTPGQGLQFLFEYFSETQRNKGNFPGRFSGRQFSNSRSEMNVSTLELGDSALYLCASSPGSTSTDTQYFGPGTRLTVL.

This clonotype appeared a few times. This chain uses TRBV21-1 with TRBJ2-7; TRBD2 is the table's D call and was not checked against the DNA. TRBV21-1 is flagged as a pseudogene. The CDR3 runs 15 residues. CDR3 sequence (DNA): TGTGCCAGCAGCAAAAGGGGCCTCCGGGGGACCGAGCAGTACGTC. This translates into CASSKRGLRGTEQYV.

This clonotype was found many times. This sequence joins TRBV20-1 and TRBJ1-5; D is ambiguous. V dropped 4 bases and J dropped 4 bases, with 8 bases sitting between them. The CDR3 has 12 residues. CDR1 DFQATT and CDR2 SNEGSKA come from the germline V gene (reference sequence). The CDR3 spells CSAMDRNQPQHF. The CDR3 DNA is TGCAGTGCTATGGACCGTAATCAGCCCCAGCATTTT.

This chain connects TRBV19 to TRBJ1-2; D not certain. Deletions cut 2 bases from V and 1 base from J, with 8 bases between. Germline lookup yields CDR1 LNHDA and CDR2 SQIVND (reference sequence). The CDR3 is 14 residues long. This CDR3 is CASSIPRYNYGYTF. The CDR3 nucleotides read TGTGCCAGTAGTATACCAAGGTATAACTATGGCTACACCTTC. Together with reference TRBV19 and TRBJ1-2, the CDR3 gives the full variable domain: DGGITQSPKYLFRKEGQNVTLSCEQNLNHDAMYWYRQDPGQGLRLIYYSQIVNDFQKGDIAEGYSVSREKKESFPLTVTSAQKNPTAFYLCASSIPRYNYGYTFGSGTRLTVV.

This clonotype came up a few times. The CDR3 DNA follows: TGCAGCGTTGAAGTGCTGACAGGGGTCGAGACCCAGTACTTC. It codes for CSVEVLTGVETQYF. V usage is TRBV29-1 and J usage is TRBJ2-5, with TRBD1 matching over 8 bases. This CDR3 has 14 amino acids. CDR1 SQVTM and CDR2 ANQGSEA come from the germline V gene. The V and J ends lost 1 base and 5 bases, in that order; junction bases with no gene match: 6.

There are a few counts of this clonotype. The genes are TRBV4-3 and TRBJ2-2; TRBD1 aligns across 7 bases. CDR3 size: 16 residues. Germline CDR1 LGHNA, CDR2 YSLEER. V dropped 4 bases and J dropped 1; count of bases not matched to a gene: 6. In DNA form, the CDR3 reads TGCGCCAGCAGCCGTTTAGGGGGCGGGAACACCGGGGAGCTGTTTTTT. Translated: CASSRLGGGNTGELFF.

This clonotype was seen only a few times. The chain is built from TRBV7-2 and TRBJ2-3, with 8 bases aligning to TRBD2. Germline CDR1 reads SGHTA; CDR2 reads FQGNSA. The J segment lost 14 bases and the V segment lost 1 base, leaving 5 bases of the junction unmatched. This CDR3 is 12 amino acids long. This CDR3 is CASSLDGLAGYF. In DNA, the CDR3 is TGTGCCAGCAGCTTAGACGGGCTAGCGGGGTATTTT.